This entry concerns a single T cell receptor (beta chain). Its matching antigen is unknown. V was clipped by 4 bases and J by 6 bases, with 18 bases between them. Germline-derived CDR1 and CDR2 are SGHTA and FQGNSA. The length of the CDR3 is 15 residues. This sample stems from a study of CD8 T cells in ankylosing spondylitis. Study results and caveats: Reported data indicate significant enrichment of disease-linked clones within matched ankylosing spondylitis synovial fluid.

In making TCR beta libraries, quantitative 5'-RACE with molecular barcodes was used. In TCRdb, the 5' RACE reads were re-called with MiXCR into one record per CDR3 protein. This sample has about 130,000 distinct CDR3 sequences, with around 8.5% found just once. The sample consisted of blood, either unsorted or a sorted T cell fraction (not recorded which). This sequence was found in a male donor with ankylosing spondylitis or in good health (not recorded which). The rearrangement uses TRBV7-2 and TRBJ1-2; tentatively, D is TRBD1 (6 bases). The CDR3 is CASSSKKGGSNGYTF. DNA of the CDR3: TGTGCCAGCAGCTCTAAGAAGGGGGGTAGTAATGGCTACACCTTC.